Shown below are 14 T cell receptor beta chains from a single sample sequenced in a study of CD8 T cells in ankylosing spondylitis. TCRdb processed the 5' RACE reads anew with MiXCR; each CDR3 protein has one entry. The sample records 160,000 or so distinct CDR3 sequences, roughly 10% being singletons. The material sequenced was blood, either unsorted or a sorted T cell fraction (not recorded which). The receptors were sampled from a female donor with ankylosing spondylitis or in good health (not recorded which).

The chain carries TRBV4-3 and TRBJ2-2; D call uncertain. There are 17 residues in the CDR3. From germline, CDR1 is LGHNA and CDR2 YSLEER. Trimming took 0 bases from V and 2 from J, leaving 13 bases between them. CDR3 sequence: CASSQEIASFNTGELFF. In DNA form, the CDR3 reads TGCGCCAGCAGCCAAGAGATTGCATCCTTTAACACCGGGGAGCTGTTTTTT.

In this sample, this clonotype turned up many times. The chain is built from TRBV7-8 and TRBJ2-1; D perhaps matches TRBD2 (5 bases). The V end was cut by 5 bases, the J end by 6 bases, with 11 bases between. This CDR3 has 13 amino acids. CDR1 and CDR2 (germline): SGHVS, FQNEAQ. DNA for the CDR3: TGTGCCAGCAGCGACCCCACTAGCAATGAGCAGTTCTTC. Protein product: CASSDPTSNEQFF.

This clonotype appeared once. The chain uses TRBV30 and TRBJ2-3; a weak D match, TRBD2 (6 bases). The CDR3 runs 14 residues. The germline CDR1 and CDR2 sequences are GTSNPN and SVGIG (reference sequence). V shed 4 bases and J shed 3 bases, with 14 bases lying between them. CDR3 nucleotides: TGTGCCTGGATCGACTTACGGGGGACAGATACGCAGTATTTT. Its protein is CAWIDLRGTDTQYF. Supplemented by reference TRBV30 and TRBJ2-3, the full variable domain reads SQTIHQWPATLVQPVGSPLSLECTVEGTSNPNLYWYRQAAGRGLQLLFYSVGIGQISSEVPQNLSASRPQDRQFILSSKKLLLSDSGFYLCAWIDLRGTDTQYFGPGTRLTVL.

The genes are TRBV7-9 and TRBJ2-7; no definite D call. CDR3 length: 13 amino acids. Germline V gene lookup returns CDR1 SEHNR and CDR2 FQNEAQ (reference sequence). V was trimmed by 5 bases and J by 2 bases, leaving 10 bases between them. The CDR3 DNA follows: TGTGCCAGCAGCCCTAGGGCCACCTACGAGCAGTACTTC. This gives the protein CASSPRATYEQYF.

The rearrangement joins TRBV9 to TRBJ2-1; D is perhaps TRBD1 (6 bases). The V end lost 4 bases, the J end lost 11 bases, and 16 bases lay between the germline ends. The CDR3 extends over 13 amino acids. The germline V gene encodes CDR1 SGDLS and CDR2 YYNGEE. The CDR3 is CASSPLQRDKQFF. CDR3 DNA: TGTGCCAGCAGCCCATTACAGAGGGACAAGCAGTTCTTC.

This clonotype was seen at least ten times. The rearrangement links TRBV7-9 to TRBJ1-2; no definite D call. V gave up 5 bases and J gave up 5 bases, with 15 bases separating them. The CDR3 is 14 amino acids. CDR1 and CDR2 from the germline V gene are SEHNR and FQNEAQ (reference sequence). The CDR3 coding sequence is TGTGCCAGCAGCGGCCGACGTCTGGATTATGGCTACACCTTC. Translating gives CASSGRRLDYGYTF. Drawing the rest from reference TRBV7-9 and TRBJ1-2, the complete variable domain is DTGVSQNPRHKITKRGQNVTFRCDPISEHNRLYWYRQTLGQGPEFLTYFQNEAQLEKSRLLSDRFSAERPKGSFSTLEIQRTEQGDSAMYLCASSGRRLDYGYTFGSGTRLTVV.

The chain uses TRBV11-1 and TRBJ2-3, with 9 bases aligning to TRBD2. V shed 5 bases, J shed 4 bases, and the junction held 16 bases outside the gene matches. CDR1 is SGHAT and CDR2 is FQDESV in the germline V gene (reference sequence). CDR3 length: 18 residues. CDR3 amino acids: CASSQPLGRGRAADTQYF. The CDR3 DNA sequence: TGTGCCAGCAGCCAACCGTTAGGTCGCGGGAGGGCCGCAGATACGCAGTATTTT.

This clonotype was seen only a few times. The chain carries TRBV3-1 and TRBJ2-1; possibly TRBD1 for D (6 bases). CDR1 is LGHDT and CDR2 is YNNKEL in the germline V gene (reference sequence). The CDR3 loop spans 14 amino acids. V gave up 5 bases and J gave up 11 bases, with 19 bases separating them. CDR3 residues: CASSDDEQGPQQFF. The CDR3 bases are TGTGCCAGCAGCGACGACGAACAGGGCCCTCAGCAGTTCTTC.

This clonotype was seen more than once but under ten times. The gene calls are TRBV9 and TRBJ1-5, with D possibly matching TRBD1 (5 bases). CDR3 length: 14 amino acids. CDR1 is SGDLS and CDR2 is YYNGEE in the germline V gene. V lost 0 bases to trimming and J lost 5 bases, with 9 bases between them. The CDR3 nucleotides are TGTGCCAGCAGCGTAGGGGGCACCCATCAGCCCCAGCATTTT. It translates to CASSVGGTHQPQHF.

A few counts support this clonotype. V and J are TRBV28 and TRBJ1-4; D is ambiguous. Germline CDR1 is MDHEN and CDR2 is SYDVKM. The CDR3 has 14 residues. Trimming removed 4 bases from V and 10 bases from J, with 16 bases in between. The CDR3 coding sequence is TGTGCCAGCAGTTCTCCGGACCGATATGGAAAACTGTTTTTT. The encoded protein is CASSSPDRYGKLFF.

This chain joins TRBV7-8 and TRBJ2-4; D remains ambiguous. In germline, CDR1 is SGHVS, CDR2 FQNEAQ. This CDR3 region has 16 residues. V was cut by 5 bases and J by 0 bases, with 14 bases left in between. The CDR3 nucleotides read TGTGCCAGCAGCCCCAGCTTCGTTTTAGCCAAAAACATTCAGTACTTC. It encodes CASSPSFVLAKNIQYF.

The chain couples TRBV28 to TRBJ2-1; 13 bases align to TRBD2. The CDR3 extends over 15 amino acids. J gave up 7 bases and V 5 bases, and 5 bases lay outside the gene matches. Germline CDR1 and CDR2: MDHEN and SYDVKM. CDR3 in DNA: TGTGCCAGCAGTAAACTAGCGGGAGGGCCAAATGAGCAGTTCTTC. It codes for CASSKLAGGPNEQFF. Filled out from reference TRBV28 and TRBJ2-1, the complete variable domain reads DVKVTQSSRYLVKRTGEKVFLECVQDMDHENMFWYRQDPGLGLRLIYFSYDVKMKEKGDIPEGYSVSREKKERFSLILESASTNQTSMYLCASSKLAGGPNEQFFGPGTRLTVL.

The rearrangement uses TRBV27 and TRBJ1-1, with D possibly matching TRBD1 (5 bases). This CDR3 is built from 15 residues. With 6 bases removed from V and 1 base from J, the gap between germline ends came to 15 bases. Germline V gene sequence: CDR1 MNHEY, CDR2 SMNVEV (reference sequence). CDR3 nucleotide sequence: TGTGCCAGCAGGCTCCCAGGGTGGGGGAACACTGAAGCTTTCTTT. Its protein is CASRLPGWGNTEAFF.

This clonotype has ten or more counts. The chain couples TRBV5-1 to TRBJ2-7, with a weak D call TRBD1 (5 bases). CDR1 and CDR2 (germline): SGHRS, YFSETQ. V was shortened by 0 bases and J by 5 bases, with 15 bases between the two germline ends. The CDR3 has 15 amino acids. The CDR3 is CASSLASGWLNEQYF. As DNA, the CDR3 is TGCGCCAGCAGCTTGGCTTCAGGGTGGCTCAACGAGCAGTACTTC.